The 11 T cell receptor beta chains below all came from one sample that was sequenced in a study of T cell responses to AZD1222 COVID-19 vaccine. Some clones are missing from TCRdb's copy, which holds only in-frame ones; the method was immunoSEQ multiplex PCR. The sample includes about 180,000 clones, about 91% of them seen just once. The sample was peripheral blood, taken on day 0 of AZD1222 vaccination. Receptors were obtained from an adult in good health.

This chain joins TRBV28 and TRBJ2-7; a weak D match, TRBD2 (6 bases). Trimming stripped 7 bases from V and 1 base from J, with 17 bases between. CDR3 length: 15 amino acids. CDR1 is MDHEN, CDR2 SYDVKM, per germline. In nucleotides, the CDR3 is TGTGCCAGCACCCTAGGCGGGACGGCGTCCTACGAGCAGTACTTC. It codes for CASTLGGTASYEQYF. Drawing the rest from reference TRBV28 and TRBJ2-7, the complete variable domain is DVKVTQSSRYLVKRTGEKVFLECVQDMDHENMFWYRQDPGLGLRLIYFSYDVKMKEKGDIPEGYSVSREKKERFSLILESASTNQTSMYLCASTLGGTASYEQYFGPGTRLTVT.

The chain carries TRBV24-1 and TRBJ2-5; no clear D. From germline, CDR1 is KGHDR and CDR2 SFDVKD. The CDR3 is 16 amino acids. Trimming took off 3 bases at V and 4 bases at J, with 17 bases between the two ends. This CDR3 reads CATSDPIIQASETQYF. The CDR3 region has the DNA TGTGCCACCAGTGATCCGATAATCCAAGCATCAGAGACCCAGTACTTC.

This clone was found once. This chain uses TRBV27 with TRBJ1-2; 12 nucleotides line up with TRBD1. Trimming took 5 bases from V and 6 from J; bases not matched to a gene: 7. Germline V gene sequence: CDR1 MNHEY, CDR2 SMNVEV (reference sequence). This CDR3 has 15 residues. In nucleotides, the CDR3 is TGTGCCAGCAGTGCCCCGGGACAGGGGGCCGATGGCTACACCTTC. Translation: CASSAPGQGADGYTF.

This chain uses TRBV5-6 with TRBJ1-2; D unclear. Trimming left V 0 bases short and J 5 bases short, with 11 bases between. Germline V gives CDR1 SGHDT, CDR2 YYEEEE. This CDR3 contains 14 residues. The DNA for the CDR3 is TGTGCCAGCAGCTTGGGTGTCCGGAGTTATGGCTACACCTTC. Residues: CASSLGVRSYGYTF.

CDR3 protein: CASSAGQGAMYGYTF. The CDR3 DNA follows: TGTGCCAGCAGTGCCGGACAGGGGGCTATGTATGGCTACACCTTC. The rearrangement links TRBV28 to TRBJ1-2, with 11 positions matching TRBD1. V dropped 5 bases and J dropped 5; count of bases not matched to a gene: 7. Germline assignment: CDR1 MDHEN and CDR2 SYDVKM. The CDR3 has 15 residues.

J is TRBJ1-5 and V is TRBV2; 9 positions match TRBD1. The CDR3 runs 14 residues. Germline CDR1 and CDR2: SNHLY and FYNNEI. The V segment lost 7 bases and the J segment 7 bases; nucleotides outside the gene matches: 8. The CDR3 loop is CASNLDRGDQPQHF. The CDR3, as DNA: TGTGCCAGCAATCTGGACAGGGGTGACCAGCCCCAGCATTTT. Variable domain in full (rest from reference TRBV2 and TRBJ1-5): EPEVTQTPSHQVTQMGQEVILRCVPISNHLYFYWYRQILGQKVEFLVSFYNNEISEKSEIFDDQFSVERPDGSNFTLKIRSTKLEDSAMYFCASNLDRGDQPQHFGDGTRLSIL.

This sequence joins TRBV9 and TRBJ2-3; tentatively, D is TRBD2 (5 bases). This CDR3 comprises 15 residues. The V end was cut by 0 bases, the J end by 2 bases, with 10 bases between. CDR1 and CDR2 (germline): SGDLS, YYNGEE. The CDR3 bases are TGTGCCAGCAGCGTAGTCGGCGGGTACACAGATACGCAGTATTTT. This translates into CASSVVGGYTDTQYF.

This clone was seen just once. The rearrangement uses TRBV3-1 (or the pseudogene TRBV3-2) and TRBJ2-5, with D maybe TRBD1 (5 bases). Germline-derived CDR1 and CDR2 are LGHDT and YNNKEL (reference sequence). CDR3 length: 13 amino acids. The germline V and J ends were trimmed by 0 bases and 3 bases, with 5 bases remaining between them. DNA for the CDR3: TGTGCCAGCAGCCAAGACAGGGAAGAGACCCAGTACTTC. This translates into CASSQDREETQYF.

The chain joins TRBV28 to TRBJ2-7; possible D gene TRBD1, 6 bases. The CDR3 consists of 13 residues. CDR1 is MDHEN and CDR2 is SYDVKM in the germline V gene. The V end was cut by 9 bases, the J end by 3 bases, with 15 bases between. DNA for the CDR3: TGTGCCAGTTCTTCCGGACAGAGCTACGAGCAGTACTTC. Translation gives CASSSGQSYEQYF.

This clone appeared once. V usage is TRBV5-6 and J usage is TRBJ1-1; D may be TRBD1 (5 bases). CDR1 and CDR2 (germline): SGHDT, YYEEEE. The CDR3 runs to 13 residues. V lost 4 bases to trimming and J lost 3 bases, with 10 bases between them. As DNA, the CDR3 is TGTGCCAGCAGCGGGTGGGGGGACACTGAAGCTTTCTTT. It yields the protein CASSGWGDTEAFF.

The chain links TRBV24-1 to TRBJ1-5; 7 bases are a match to TRBD1. Germline CDR1 reads KGHDR; CDR2 reads SFDVKD. Losses at the gene ends were 7 bases for V and 3 bases for J; bases not matched to a gene: 17. The CDR3 is 18 residues long. The chain's CDR3 is CATSEGDLGQPNNQPQHF. The CDR3 DNA reads as TGTGCCACCAGCGAGGGCGACTTGGGACAGCCAAACAATCAGCCCCAGCATTTT.